The clone carrying this TCR beta chain was counted only a few times. Its antigen is currently unknown. Unmatched junction bases numbered 2, after V lost 2 bases and J lost 6 bases. Germline assignment: CDR1 SEHNR and CDR2 FQNEAQ (reference sequence). The CDR3 is 14 amino acids. PCR amplification relied on 60 Vbeta primers (plus 13 Jbeta primers). Sequencing used immunoSEQ multiplex PCR; TCRdb keeps in-frame clones, though not all of them. The sample holds under 200,000 clones; 78% are singletons and the top ten take under 7%. The sample comes from a study of cytomegalovirus exposure and HLA in healthy donors. Study-wide results and limits: In a later analysis, CMV-associated beta chains were mostly HLA-associated, it appeared.

The sequenced material came from PBMCs. The chain links TRBV7-9 to TRBJ1-3, with 9 bases aligning to TRBD1. The sequence was collected from a woman aged 25-40 years in good health and CMV-seropositive. In DNA form, the CDR3 reads TGTGCCAGCAGCTTATGGGACAGGGAAAACACCATATATTTT. It specifies CASSLWDRENTIYF.